This entry features one T cell receptor beta chain sequence. The CDR3 has 16 residues. Germline lookup yields CDR1 SGHKS and CDR2 YYEKEE (reference sequence). V trimming: 2 bases; J trimming: 7 bases; junction bases outside the gene matches: 13. Authors' data handling: Quantification of nucleated cells was approximated via reference gene primer amplification. The assay was immunoSEQ multiplex PCR, and TCRdb's table has in-frame clones only and misses some. V, J and clone size are those of that table, while D and trimming were read from the DNA. The sample yields 65,000 to 80,000 clones, 80% to 90% seen once. This record comes from a study of blood T cell repertoires in COVID-19. Study details: Italy, Spain and the United States were the sources of the convalescent and acute COVID-19 samples. Sample material is recorded as cDNA or gDNA derived from T cells, B-cell-depleted T cells, or PBMCs.

The V and J genes are TRBV5-5 and TRBJ2-7, with TRBD2 identical over 9 bases. The clonotype originates from a man aged 50 to 60 with active COVID-19. Source material: peripheral blood. The CDR3 region is CASSFPAVAGDGEQYF. The CDR3 DNA reads TGTGCCAGCAGCTTCCCGGCGGTAGCGGGAGATGGTGAGCAGTACTTC.